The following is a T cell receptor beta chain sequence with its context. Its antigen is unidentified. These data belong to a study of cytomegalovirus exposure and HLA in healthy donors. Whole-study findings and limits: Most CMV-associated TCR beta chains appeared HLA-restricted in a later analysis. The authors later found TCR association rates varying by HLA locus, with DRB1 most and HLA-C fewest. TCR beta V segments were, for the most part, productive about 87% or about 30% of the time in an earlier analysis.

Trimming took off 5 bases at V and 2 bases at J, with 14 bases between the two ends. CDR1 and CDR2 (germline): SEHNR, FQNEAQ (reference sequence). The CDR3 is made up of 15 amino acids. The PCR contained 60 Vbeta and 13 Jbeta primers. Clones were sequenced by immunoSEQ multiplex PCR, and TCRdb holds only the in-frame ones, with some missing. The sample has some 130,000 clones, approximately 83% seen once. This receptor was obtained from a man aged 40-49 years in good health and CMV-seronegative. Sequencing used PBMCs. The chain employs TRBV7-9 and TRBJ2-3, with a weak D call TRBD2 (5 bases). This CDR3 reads CASSPPAEPTDTQYF. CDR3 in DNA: TGTGCCAGCAGCCCACCAGCGGAACCCACAGATACGCAGTATTTT. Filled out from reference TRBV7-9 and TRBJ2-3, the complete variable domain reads DTGVSQNPRHKITKRGQNVTFRCDPISEHNRLYWYRQTLGQGPEFLTYFQNEAQLEKSRLLSDRFSAERPKGSFSTLEIQRTEQGDSAMYLCASSPPAEPTDTQYFGPGTRLTVL.